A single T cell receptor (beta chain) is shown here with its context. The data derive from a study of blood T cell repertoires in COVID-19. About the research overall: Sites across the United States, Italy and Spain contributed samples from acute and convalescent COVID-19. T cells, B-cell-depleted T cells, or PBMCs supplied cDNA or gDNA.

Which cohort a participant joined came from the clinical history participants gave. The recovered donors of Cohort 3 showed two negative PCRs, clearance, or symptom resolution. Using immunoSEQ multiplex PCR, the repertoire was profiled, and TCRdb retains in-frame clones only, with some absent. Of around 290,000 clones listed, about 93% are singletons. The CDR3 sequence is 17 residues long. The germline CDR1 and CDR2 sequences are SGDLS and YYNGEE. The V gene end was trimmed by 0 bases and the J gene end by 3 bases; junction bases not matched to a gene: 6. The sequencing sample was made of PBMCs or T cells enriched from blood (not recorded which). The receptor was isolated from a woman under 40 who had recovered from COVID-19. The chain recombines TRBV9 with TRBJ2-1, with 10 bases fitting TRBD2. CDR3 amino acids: CASSVASGRALYNEQFF. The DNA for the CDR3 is TGTGCCAGCAGCGTAGCCAGCGGGAGGGCCCTCTACAATGAGCAGTTCTTC.